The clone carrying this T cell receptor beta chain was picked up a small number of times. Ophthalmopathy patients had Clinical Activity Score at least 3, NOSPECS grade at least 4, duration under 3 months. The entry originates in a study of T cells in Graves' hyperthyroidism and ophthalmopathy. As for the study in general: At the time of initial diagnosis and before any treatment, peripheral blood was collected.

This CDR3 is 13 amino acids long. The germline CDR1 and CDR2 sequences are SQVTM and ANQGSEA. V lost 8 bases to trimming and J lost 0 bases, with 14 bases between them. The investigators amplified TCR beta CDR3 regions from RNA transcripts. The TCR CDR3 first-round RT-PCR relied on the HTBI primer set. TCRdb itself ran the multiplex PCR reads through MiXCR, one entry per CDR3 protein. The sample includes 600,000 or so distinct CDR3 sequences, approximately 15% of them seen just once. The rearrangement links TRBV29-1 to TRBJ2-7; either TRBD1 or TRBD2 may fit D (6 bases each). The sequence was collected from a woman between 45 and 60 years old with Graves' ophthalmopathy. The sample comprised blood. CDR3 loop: CSPLGGNSYEQYF. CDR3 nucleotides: TGCAGCCCCTTGGGGGGCAACTCCTACGAGCAGTACTTC.